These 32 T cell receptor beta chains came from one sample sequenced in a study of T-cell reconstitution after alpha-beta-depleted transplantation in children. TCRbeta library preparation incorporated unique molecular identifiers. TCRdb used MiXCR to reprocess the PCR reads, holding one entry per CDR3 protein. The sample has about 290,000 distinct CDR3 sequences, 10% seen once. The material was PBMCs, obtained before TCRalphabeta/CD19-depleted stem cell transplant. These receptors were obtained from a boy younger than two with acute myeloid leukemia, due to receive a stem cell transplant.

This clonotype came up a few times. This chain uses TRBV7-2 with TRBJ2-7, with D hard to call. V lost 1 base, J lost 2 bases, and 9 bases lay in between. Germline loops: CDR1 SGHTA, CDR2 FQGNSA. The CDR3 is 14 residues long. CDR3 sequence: CASSLDVRTYEQYF. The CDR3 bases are TGTGCCAGCAGCTTAGATGTCAGGACCTACGAGCAGTACTTC. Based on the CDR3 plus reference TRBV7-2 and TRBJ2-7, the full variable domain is GAGVSQSPSNKVTEKGKDVELRCDPISGHTALYWYRQSLGQGLEFLIYFQGNSAPDKSGLPSDRFSAERTGGSVSTLTIQRTQQEDSAVYLCASSLDVRTYEQYFGPGTRLTVT.

The DNA for the CDR3 is TGTGCCACCAGCAGAGCTGGGCGAGAGCAGTACTTC. It translates to CATSRAGREQYF. The chain links TRBV15 to TRBJ2-7; D is ambiguous. The CDR3 totals 12 residues. V was trimmed by 1 base and J by 7 bases, leaving 8 bases between them. The germline V gene encodes CDR1 LNHNV and CDR2 YYDKDF (reference sequence).

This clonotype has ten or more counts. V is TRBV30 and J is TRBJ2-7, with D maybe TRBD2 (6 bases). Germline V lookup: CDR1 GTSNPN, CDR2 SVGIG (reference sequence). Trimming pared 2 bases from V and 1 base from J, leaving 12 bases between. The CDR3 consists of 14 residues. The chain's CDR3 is CAWSWPGRSYEQYF. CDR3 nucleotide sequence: TGTGCCTGGAGTTGGCCAGGGAGGTCCTACGAGCAGTACTTC.

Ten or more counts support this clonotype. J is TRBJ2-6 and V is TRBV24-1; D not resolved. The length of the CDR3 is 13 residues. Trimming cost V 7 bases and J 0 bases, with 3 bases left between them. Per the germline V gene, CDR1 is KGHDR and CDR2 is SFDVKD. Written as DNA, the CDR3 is TGTGCCACCAGCCGCTCTGGGGCCAACGTCCTGACTTTC. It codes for CATSRSGANVLTF.

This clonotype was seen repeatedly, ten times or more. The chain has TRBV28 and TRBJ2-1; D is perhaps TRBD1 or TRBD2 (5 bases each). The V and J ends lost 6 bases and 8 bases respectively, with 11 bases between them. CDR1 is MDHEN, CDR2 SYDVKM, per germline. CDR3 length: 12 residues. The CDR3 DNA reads TGTGCCAGCAGCTTGGGGGACGATGAGCAGTTCTTC. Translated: CASSLGDDEQFF.

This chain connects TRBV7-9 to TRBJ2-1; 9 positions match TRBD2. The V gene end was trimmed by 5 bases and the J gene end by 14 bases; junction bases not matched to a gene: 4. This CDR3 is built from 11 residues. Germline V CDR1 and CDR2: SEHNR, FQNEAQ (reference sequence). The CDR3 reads CASSPGTSKFF. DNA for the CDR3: TGTGCCAGCAGCCCCGGGACTAGCAAGTTCTTC. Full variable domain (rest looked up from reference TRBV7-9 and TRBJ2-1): DTGVSQNPRHKITKRGQNVTFRCDPISEHNRLYWYRQTLGQGPEFLTYFQNEAQLEKSRLLSDRFSAERPKGSFSTLEIQRTEQGDSAMYLCASSPGTSKFFGPGTRLTVL.

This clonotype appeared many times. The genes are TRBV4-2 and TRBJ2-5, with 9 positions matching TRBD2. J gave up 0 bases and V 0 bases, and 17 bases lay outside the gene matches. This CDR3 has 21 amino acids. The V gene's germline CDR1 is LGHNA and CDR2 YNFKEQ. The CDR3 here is CASSQDLASGTITTNQETQYF. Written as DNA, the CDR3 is TGTGCCAGCAGCCAAGATCTGGCTAGCGGGACCATTACCACCAACCAAGAGACCCAGTACTTC.

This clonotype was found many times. The chain's CDR3 is CASSVRLGHTDTQYF. In DNA, the CDR3 is TGTGCCAGCAGCGTAAGGCTAGGCCACACAGATACGCAGTATTTT. This rearrangement joins TRBV9 to TRBJ2-3; D is undetermined. The V end lost 1 base, the J end lost 2 bases, and 11 bases lay between the germline ends. The CDR3 runs to 15 residues. Germline-derived CDR1 and CDR2 are SGDLS and YYNGEE. Drawing the rest from reference TRBV9 and TRBJ2-3, the complete variable domain is DSGVTQTPKHLITATGQRVTLRCSPRSGDLSVYWYQQSLDQGLQFLIQYYNGEERAKGNILERFSAQQFPDLHSELNLSSLELGDSALYFCASSVRLGHTDTQYFGPGTRLTVL.

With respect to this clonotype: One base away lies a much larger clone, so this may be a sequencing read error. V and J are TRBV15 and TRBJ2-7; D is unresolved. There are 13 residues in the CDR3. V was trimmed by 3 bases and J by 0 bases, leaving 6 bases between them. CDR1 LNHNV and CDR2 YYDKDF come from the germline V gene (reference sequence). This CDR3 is CATSSRDSYEQYF. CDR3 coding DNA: TGTGCCACCAGCAGTAGGGACTCCTACGAGCAGTACTTC.

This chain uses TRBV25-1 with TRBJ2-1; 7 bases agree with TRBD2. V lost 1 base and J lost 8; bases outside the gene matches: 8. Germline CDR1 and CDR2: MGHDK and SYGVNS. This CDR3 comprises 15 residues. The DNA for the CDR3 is TGTGCCAGCAGTGAATCGGGGACTAAGGCCTATGAGCAGTTCTTC. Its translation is CASSESGTKAYEQFF.

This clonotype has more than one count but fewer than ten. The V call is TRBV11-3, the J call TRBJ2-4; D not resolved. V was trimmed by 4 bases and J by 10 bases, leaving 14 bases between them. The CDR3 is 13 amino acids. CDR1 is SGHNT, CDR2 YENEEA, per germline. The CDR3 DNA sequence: TGTGCCAGCAGCTCCGCAACATGGGGTATTCAGTACTTC. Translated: CASSSATWGIQYF.

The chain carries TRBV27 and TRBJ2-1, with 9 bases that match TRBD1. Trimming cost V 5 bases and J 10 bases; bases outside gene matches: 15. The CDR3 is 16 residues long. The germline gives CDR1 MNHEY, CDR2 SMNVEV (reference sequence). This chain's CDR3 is CASSASPGQGSLEQFF. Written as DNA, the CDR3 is TGTGCCAGCAGTGCCTCTCCGGGACAGGGATCATTGGAGCAGTTCTTC.

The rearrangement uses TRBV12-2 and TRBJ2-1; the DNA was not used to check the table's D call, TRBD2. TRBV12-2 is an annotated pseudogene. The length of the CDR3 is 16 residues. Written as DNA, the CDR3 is TGTGCAAGTCGCTTAGAATCGGGAACGGGCCCCAATGAGCAGTTCTTC. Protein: CASRLESGTGPNEQFF.

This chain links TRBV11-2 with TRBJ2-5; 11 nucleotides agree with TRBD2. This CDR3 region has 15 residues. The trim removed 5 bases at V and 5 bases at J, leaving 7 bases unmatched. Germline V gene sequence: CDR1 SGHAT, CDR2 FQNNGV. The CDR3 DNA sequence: TGTGCCAGCAGCCTACGACTAGCGGGGATCGAGACCCAGTACTTC. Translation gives CASSLRLAGIETQYF.

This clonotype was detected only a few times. CDR3 coding DNA: TGTGCCAGTAGATGGCAGGGAGTTAATCAGCCCCAGCATTTT. Translation gives CASRWQGVNQPQHF. The rearrangement uses TRBV19 and TRBJ1-5, with D perhaps matching TRBD1 (5 bases). The CDR3 loop spans 14 amino acids. The V and J ends lost 6 bases and 4 bases respectively, with 13 bases between them. CDR1 LNHDA and CDR2 SQIVND come from the germline V gene (reference sequence). The complete variable domain, with remaining parts taken from reference TRBV19 and TRBJ1-5, reads DGGITQSPKYLFRKEGQNVTLSCEQNLNHDAMYWYRQDPGQGLRLIYYSQIVNDFQKGDIAEGYSVSREKKESFPLTVTSAQKNPTAFYLCASRWQGVNQPQHFGDGTRLSIL.

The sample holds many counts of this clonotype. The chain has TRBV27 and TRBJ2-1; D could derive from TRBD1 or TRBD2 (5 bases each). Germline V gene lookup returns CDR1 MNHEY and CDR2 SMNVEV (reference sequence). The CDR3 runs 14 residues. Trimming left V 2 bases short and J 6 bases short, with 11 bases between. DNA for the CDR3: TGTGCCAGCAGTTTACCTGGGACCCTCAATGAGCAGTTCTTC. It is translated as CASSLPGTLNEQFF.

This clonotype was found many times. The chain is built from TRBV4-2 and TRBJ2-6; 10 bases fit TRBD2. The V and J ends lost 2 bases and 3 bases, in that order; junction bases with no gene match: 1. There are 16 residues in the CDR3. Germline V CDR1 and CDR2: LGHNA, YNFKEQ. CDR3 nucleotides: TGTGCCAGCAGCCAACTAGCGGGAGTTGGGGCCAACGTCCTGACTTTC. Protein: CASSQLAGVGANVLTF.

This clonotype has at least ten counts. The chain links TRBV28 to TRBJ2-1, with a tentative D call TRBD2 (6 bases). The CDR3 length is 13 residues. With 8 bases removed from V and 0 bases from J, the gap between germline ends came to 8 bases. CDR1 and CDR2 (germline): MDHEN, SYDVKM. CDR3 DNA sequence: TGTGCCAGCGGAGCGGGCTCCTACAATGAGCAGTTCTTC. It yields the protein CASGAGSYNEQFF. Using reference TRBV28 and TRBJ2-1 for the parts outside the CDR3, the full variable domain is DVKVTQSSRYLVKRTGEKVFLECVQDMDHENMFWYRQDPGLGLRLIYFSYDVKMKEKGDIPEGYSVSREKKERFSLILESASTNQTSMYLCASGAGSYNEQFFGPGTRLTVL.

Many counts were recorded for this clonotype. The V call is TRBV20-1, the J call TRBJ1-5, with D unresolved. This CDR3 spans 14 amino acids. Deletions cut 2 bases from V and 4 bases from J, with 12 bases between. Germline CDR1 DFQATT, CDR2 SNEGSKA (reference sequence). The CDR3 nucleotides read TGCAGTGCTAGAACTGAGCTGGCAAATCAGCCCCAGCATTTT. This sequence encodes CSARTELANQPQHF.

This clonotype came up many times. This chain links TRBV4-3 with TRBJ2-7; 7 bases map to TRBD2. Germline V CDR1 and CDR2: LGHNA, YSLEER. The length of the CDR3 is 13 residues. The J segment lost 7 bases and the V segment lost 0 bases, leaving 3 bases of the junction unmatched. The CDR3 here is CASSQDRGEEQYF. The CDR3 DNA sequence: TGCGCCAGCAGCCAAGATCGGGGGGAGGAGCAGTACTTC.

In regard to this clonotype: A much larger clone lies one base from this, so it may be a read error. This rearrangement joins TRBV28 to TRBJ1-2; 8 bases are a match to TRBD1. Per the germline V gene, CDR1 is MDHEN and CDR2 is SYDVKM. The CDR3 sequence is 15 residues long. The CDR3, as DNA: TGTGCCAGCAGTTCCCCTGGACAGGGCTACTATAGCTACACCTTC. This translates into CASSSPGQGYYSYTF.

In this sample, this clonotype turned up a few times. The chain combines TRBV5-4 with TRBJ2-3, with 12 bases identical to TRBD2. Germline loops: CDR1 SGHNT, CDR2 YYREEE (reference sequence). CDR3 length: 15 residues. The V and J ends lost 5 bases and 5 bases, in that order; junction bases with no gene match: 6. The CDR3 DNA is TGTGCCAGCAGGCGACTAGCGGGAGAGGGAGATACGCAGTATTTT. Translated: CASRRLAGEGDTQYF.

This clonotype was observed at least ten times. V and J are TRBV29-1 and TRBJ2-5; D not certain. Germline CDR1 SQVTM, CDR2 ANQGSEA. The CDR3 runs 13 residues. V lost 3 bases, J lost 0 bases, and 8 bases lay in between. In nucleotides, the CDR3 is TGCAGCGTTGAGGCGGTAAACCAAGAGACCCAGTACTTC. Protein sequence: CSVEAVNQETQYF.

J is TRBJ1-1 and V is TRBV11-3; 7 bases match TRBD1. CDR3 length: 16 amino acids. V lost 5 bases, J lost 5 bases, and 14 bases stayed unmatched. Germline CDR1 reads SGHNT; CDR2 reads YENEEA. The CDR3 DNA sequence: TGTGCCAGCAGCCGTACGACAGGGCAGGCTAGAACTGAAGCTTTCTTT. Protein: CASSRTTGQARTEAFF. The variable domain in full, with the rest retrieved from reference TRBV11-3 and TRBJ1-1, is EAGVVQSPRYKIIEKKQPVAFWCNPISGHNTLYWYLQNLGQGPELLIRYENEEAVDDSQLPKDRFSAERLKGVDSTLKIQPAELGDSAVYLCASSRTTGQARTEAFFGQGTRLTVV.

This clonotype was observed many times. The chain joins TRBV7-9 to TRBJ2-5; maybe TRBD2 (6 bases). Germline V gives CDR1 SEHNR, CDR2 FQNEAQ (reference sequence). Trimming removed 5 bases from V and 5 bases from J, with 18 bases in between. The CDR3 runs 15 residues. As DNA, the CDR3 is TGTGCCAGCAGCCAAGCTACCGGGAGCCGGGAGACCCAGTACTTC. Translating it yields CASSQATGSRETQYF.

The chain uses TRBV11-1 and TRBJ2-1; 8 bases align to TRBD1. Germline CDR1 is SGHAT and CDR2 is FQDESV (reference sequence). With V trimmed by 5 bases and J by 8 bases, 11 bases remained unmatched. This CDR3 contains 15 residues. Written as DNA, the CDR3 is TGTGCCAGCAGCAACTGGGCAGGGGGCATCGATGAGCAGTTCTTC. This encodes CASSNWAGGIDEQFF. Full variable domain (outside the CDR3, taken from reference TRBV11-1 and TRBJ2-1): EAEVAQSPRYKITEKSQAVAFWCDPISGHATLYWYRQILGQGPELLVQFQDESVVDDSQLPKDRFSAERLKGVDSTLKIQPAELGDSAMYLCASSNWAGGIDEQFFGPGTRLTVL.

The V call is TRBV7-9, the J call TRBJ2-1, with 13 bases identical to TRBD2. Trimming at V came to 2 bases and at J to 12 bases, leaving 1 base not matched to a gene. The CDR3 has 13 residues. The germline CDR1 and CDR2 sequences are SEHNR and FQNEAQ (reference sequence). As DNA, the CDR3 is TGTGCCAGCAGCTTACGGACTAGCGGGAGGCAGTTCTTC. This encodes CASSLRTSGRQFF.

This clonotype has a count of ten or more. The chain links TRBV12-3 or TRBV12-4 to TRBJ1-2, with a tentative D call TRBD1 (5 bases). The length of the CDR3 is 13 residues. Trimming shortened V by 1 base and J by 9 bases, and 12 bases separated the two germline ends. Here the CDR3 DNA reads TGTGCCAGCAGTTTAGGGATCTGGGGGAGCTACACCTTC. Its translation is CASSLGIWGSYTF.

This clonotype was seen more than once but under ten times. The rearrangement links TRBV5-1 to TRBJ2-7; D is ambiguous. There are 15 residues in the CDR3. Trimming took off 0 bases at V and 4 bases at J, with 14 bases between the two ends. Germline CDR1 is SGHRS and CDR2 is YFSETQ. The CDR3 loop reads CASSLAGAALYEQYF. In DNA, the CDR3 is TGCGCCAGCAGCTTGGCCGGTGCAGCGCTATACGAGCAGTACTTC.

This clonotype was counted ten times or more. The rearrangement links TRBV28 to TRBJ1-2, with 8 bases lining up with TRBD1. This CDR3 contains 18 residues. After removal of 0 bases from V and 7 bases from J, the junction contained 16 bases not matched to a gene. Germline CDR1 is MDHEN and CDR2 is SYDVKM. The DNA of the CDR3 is TGTGCCAGCAGTTTATGGGATTCGACAGGGGCGCTCTACGGTGGCTACACCTTC. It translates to CASSLWDSTGALYGGYTF.

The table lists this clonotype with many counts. For the CDR3, the DNA is TGTGCCAGCAGACAGACAGGGAGTGGAGCTTTCTTT. Translated, it gives CASRQTGSGAFF. The rearrangement uses TRBV12-3 or TRBV12-4 and TRBJ1-1; 7 positions match TRBD1. The CDR3 has 12 residues. Trimming took 6 bases from V and 10 from J; bases not matched to a gene: 8.

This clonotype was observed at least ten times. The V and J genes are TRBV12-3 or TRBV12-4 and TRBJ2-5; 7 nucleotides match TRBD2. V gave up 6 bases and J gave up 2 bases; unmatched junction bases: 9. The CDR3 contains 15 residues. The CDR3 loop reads CASRVLGAGQETQYF. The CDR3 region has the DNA TGTGCCAGCAGAGTTCTGGGAGCGGGGCAAGAGACCCAGTACTTC.